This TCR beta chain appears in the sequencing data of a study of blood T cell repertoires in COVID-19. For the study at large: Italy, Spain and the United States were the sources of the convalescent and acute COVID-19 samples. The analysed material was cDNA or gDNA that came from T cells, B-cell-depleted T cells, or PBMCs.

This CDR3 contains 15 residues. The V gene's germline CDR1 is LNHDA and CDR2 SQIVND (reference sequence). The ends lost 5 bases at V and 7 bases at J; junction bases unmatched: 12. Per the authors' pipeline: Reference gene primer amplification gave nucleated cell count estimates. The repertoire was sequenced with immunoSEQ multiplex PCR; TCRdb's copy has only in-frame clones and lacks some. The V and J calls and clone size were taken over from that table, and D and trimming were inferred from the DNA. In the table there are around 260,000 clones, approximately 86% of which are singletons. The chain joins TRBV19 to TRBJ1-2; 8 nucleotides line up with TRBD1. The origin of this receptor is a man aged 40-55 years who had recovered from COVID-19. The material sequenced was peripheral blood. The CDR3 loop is CASSEFLKTGVGYTF. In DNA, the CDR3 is TGTGCCAGTAGTGAGTTCCTAAAGACAGGGGTTGGCTACACCTTC.